Listed below are T cell receptor beta chains from one sample, sequenced in a study of cytomegalovirus exposure and HLA in healthy donors. Assay: immunoSEQ multiplex PCR; the TCRdb copy retains only in-frame clones and omits some. This sample has some 200,000 clones, with about 84% found just once. The sample comprised PBMCs. These receptors were obtained from a man in his fifties in good health and CMV-seronegative. The conserved cysteine and the conserved F or W are not part of the CDR3 here. The order of the fields is V gene, CDR3 protein.

v_call: TRBV10-2
cdr3_aa: ASRAGQEERPQH

v_call: TRBV7-9
cdr3_aa: SSSLTTPRGSGQPQH

v_call: TRBV7-2
cdr3_aa: ASSLEFSGGATDTQY

v_call: TRBV2
cdr3_aa: AILVSFNSYNEQF

v_call: TRBV15
cdr3_aa: ATSSSPGRGSSYNSPLH

v_call: TRBV2
cdr3_aa: ASSDSGTYEQY

v_call: TRBV6-4
cdr3_aa: ASTIYRTGTDGYT

v_call: TRBV7-2
cdr3_aa: ASSARDRGSETQY

v_call: TRBV5-6
cdr3_aa: ASRRQGFTDTQY

v_call: TRBV6-5
cdr3_aa: ASRTLAGDQETQY

v_call: TRBV15
cdr3_aa: ATSRLIGDSYGHT

v_call: TRBV7-9
cdr3_aa: ASSPTQGALHTEAF

v_call: TRBV5-8
cdr3_aa: ASSISGATEAF

v_call: TRBV7-2
cdr3_aa: ASSLFGTGTYEQY

v_call: TRBV7-6
cdr3_aa: ASSPRQGHGANEKLF

v_call: TRBV7-9
cdr3_aa: ASSRGQGSVLT

v_call: TRBV9
cdr3_aa: ASSTGGRTEAF

v_call: TRBV5-5
cdr3_aa: ASSSRTGQETQY

v_call: TRBV5-1
cdr3_aa: ASSGGTGVAF

v_call: TRBV18
cdr3_aa: ASSSSGSSYNEQF

v_call: TRBV4-3
cdr3_aa: ASSQDLGQGGNTIY

v_call: TRBV6-6
cdr3_aa: ASSRPQTGGGGYT

v_call: TRBV4-3
cdr3_aa: ASSLGTGNSNYGYT

v_call: TRBV6-5
cdr3_aa: ASKDEAAYEQY

v_call: TRBV5-1
cdr3_aa: ASSFGLGRTEAF

v_call: TRBV5-6
cdr3_aa: ASSLRSLANYGYT